This T cell receptor (beta chain) was retrieved from a study of blood T cell repertoires in COVID-19. About the study: COVID-19 samples from acute and convalescent phases originated in the United States, Italy and Spain.

How the authors handled the data: Amplification from reference gene primers served as the basis for estimated nucleated cell counts. The repertoire was sequenced with immunoSEQ multiplex PCR; TCRdb's copy has only in-frame clones and lacks some. That table supplies the V and J calls and clone size; D and trimming were determined from the DNA. The profile shows around 60,000 clones, around 74% of them singletons. Germline values: CDR1 SGHAT, CDR2 FQNNGV. The CDR3 spans 16 residues. Trimming removed 5 bases from V and 0 bases from J; junction bases left unmatched: 5. Sequencing input: peripheral blood. The sequence came from a woman older than 75 with acute or convalescent COVID-19. The chain carries TRBV11-2 and TRBJ1-3; 9 bases are a match to TRBD1. In nucleotides, the CDR3 is TGTGCCAGCAGCAGAACAGGGGGCGGCTCTGGAAACACCATATATTTT. Translating it yields CASSRTGGGSGNTIYF.